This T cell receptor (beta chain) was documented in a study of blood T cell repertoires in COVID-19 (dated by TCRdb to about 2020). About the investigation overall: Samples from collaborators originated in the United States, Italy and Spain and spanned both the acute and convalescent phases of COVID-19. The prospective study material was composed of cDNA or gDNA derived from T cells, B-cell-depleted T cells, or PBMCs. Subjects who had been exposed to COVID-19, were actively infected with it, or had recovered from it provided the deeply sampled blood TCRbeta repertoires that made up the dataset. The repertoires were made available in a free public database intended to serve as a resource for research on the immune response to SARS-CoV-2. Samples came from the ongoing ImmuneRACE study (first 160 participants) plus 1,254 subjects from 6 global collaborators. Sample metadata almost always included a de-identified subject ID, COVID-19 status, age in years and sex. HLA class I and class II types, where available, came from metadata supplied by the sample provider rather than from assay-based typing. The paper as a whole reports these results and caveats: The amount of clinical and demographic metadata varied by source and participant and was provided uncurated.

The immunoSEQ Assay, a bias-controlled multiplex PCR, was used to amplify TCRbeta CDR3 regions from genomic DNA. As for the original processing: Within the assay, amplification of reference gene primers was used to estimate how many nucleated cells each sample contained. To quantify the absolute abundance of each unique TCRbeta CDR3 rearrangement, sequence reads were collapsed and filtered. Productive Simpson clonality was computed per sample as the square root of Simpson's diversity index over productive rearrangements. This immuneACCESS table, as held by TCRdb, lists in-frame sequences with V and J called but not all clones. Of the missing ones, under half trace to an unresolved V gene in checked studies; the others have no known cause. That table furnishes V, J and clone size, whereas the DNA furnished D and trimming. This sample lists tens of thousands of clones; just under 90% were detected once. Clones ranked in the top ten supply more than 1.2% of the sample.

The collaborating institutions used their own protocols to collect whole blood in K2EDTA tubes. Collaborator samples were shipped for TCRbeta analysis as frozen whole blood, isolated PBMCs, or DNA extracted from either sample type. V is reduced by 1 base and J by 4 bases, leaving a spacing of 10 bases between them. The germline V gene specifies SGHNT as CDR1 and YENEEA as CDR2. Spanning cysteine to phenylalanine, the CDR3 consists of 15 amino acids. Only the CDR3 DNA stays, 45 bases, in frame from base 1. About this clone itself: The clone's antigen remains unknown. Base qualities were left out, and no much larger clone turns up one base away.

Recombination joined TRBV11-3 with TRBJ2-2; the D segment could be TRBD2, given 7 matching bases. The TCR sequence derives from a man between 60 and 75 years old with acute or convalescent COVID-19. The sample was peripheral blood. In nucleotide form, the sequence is TGTGCCAGCAGCTTAGCGGCGGGGGCCACCGGGGAGCTGTTTTTT. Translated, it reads CASSLAAGATGELFF.